This T cell receptor (beta chain) was sequenced during a study of early T cells in non-severe SARS-CoV-2 infection. Turning to the study itself: Sequencing was performed on bulk RNA from unsorted whole blood, leaving chains unpaired.

Study conclusions and caveats: Anti-spike CD8 responses were favored by VDJdb matching, which missed private and CD4 specificities.

The CDR3 sequence is 18 residues long. Trimming left V 3 bases short and J 0 bases short, with 18 bases between. Attachment of unique molecular identifiers was made to individual cDNA molecules. Each CDR3 protein gets one entry after TCRdb re-called the 5' RACE reads with MiXCR. The data contain tens of thousands of distinct CDR3 sequences, less than 15% of them singletons. A word on this clonotype: What it binds is unknown.

This TCR was recovered from an adult who was a healthcare worker with PCR-confirmed SARS-CoV-2 infection or an uninfected control (not recorded which). Sequenced material: whole blood, taken at baseline. The J gene is TRBJ2-4, the V gene TRBV12-3 or TRBV12-4; D remains ambiguous. For the CDR3, the DNA is TGTGCCAGCAGTTTGTATGTAGGGCAGAAATTAGCCAAAAACATTCAGTACTTC. Protein product: CASSLYVGQKLAKNIQYF.